This T cell receptor (beta chain) was observed in a study of T cell responses to AZD1222 COVID-19 vaccine. Findings and caveats of the study: Repertoire sampling occurred only after the peak T cell response. In the spike-specific TCR repertoire, nearly half reportedly target unmutated variant regions. White British donors predominated, females outnumbered males, and clonal diversity was possibly underestimated.

In regard to this clone: The antigen is undetermined.

The table came from immunoSEQ multiplex PCR; TCRdb's copy has only in-frame clones and leaves some out. This table holds about 93,000 clones, 88% found once. The germline CDR1 and CDR2 sequences are SGHNT and YYREEE (reference sequence). CDR3 length: 14 residues. With 4 bases removed from V and 1 base from J, the gap between germline ends came to 8 bases. The V and J genes are TRBV5-4 and TRBJ1-4, with a tentative D call TRBD1 (5 bases). The sequenced sample was peripheral blood, obtained on day 0 of AZD1222 vaccination. The source is an adult in good health. CDR3 sequence reads: CASSPGGTNEKLFF. In nucleotides, the CDR3 is TGTGCCAGCAGCCCGGGGGGAACTAATGAAAAACTGTTTTTT.